This paragraph covers one T cell receptor (beta chain) sequence. The sample is drawn from a study of OX40 agonist ivuxolimab in advanced cancers. Sequenced by immunoSEQ multiplex PCR; TCRdb stores in-frame clones only, minus some. The data show tens of thousands of clones, 80% to 90% seen once. The V end lost 4 bases, the J end lost 7 bases, and 14 bases lay between the germline ends. The length of the CDR3 is 14 residues. Germline CDR1 MGHRA, CDR2 YSYEKL. The sample here was CD4+ or CD8+ T cells sorted from blood, taken in a trial of the OX40 agonist ivuxolimab. The receptor was derived from an adult with an advanced solid tumor such as melanoma, head and neck, liver or kidney cancer. The V call is TRBV4-1, the J call TRBJ2-1; D is tentatively TRBD1 or TRBD2 (5 bases each). DNA of the CDR3: TGCGCCAGCAGCCGGGGGTCGGCCGGGAATGAGCAGTTCTTC. Amino acid sequence: CASSRGSAGNEQFF.